This T cell receptor (beta chain) was documented in a study of T cell responses to AZD1222 COVID-19 vaccine. Overall study context: Both about-4-week and about-12-week second-dose recipients were combined.

The assay was immunoSEQ multiplex PCR, and TCRdb's table has in-frame clones only and misses some. The sample lists some 170,000 clones, roughly 91% occurring once. The CDR3 length is 11 residues. Per the germline V gene, CDR1 is KGHDR and CDR2 is SFDVKD. Trimming shortened V by 3 bases and J by 8 bases, and 6 bases separated the two germline ends. The origin of this receptor is an adult in good health. The material sequenced was peripheral blood, taken on day 0 of AZD1222 vaccination. This rearrangement joins TRBV24-1 to TRBJ1-2, with D perhaps matching TRBD1 (5 bases). The CDR3 reads CATSDGGGYTF. The CDR3 DNA is TGTGCCACCAGTGATGGGGGGGGCTACACCTTC.